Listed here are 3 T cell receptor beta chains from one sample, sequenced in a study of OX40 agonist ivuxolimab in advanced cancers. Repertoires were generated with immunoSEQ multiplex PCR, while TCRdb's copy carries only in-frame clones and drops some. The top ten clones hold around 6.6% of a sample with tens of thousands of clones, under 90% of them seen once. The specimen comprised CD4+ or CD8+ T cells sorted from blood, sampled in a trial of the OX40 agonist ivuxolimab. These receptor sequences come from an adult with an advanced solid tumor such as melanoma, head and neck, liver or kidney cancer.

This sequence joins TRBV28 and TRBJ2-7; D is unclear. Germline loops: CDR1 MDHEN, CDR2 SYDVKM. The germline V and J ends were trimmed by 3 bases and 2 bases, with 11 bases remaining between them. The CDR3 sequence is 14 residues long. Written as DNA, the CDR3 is TGTGCCAGCAGTTTCTCGGTCAGTACCTACGAGCAGTACTTC. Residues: CASSFSVSTYEQYF.

This CDR3 reads CSGRQGSSNQPQHF. CDR3 in DNA: TGCAGCGGAAGACAGGGAAGCAGCAATCAGCCCCAGCATTTT. The chain joins TRBV29-1 to TRBJ1-5; 7 positions match TRBD1. Germline V gene lookup returns CDR1 SQVTM and CDR2 ANQGSEA. The trim removed 7 bases at V and 1 base at J, leaving 7 bases unmatched. This CDR3 has 14 amino acids. Drawing the rest from reference TRBV29-1 and TRBJ1-5, the complete variable domain is SAVISQKPSRDICQRGTSLTIQCQVDSQVTMMFWYRQQPGQSLTLIATANQGSEATYESGFVIDKFPISRPNLTFSTLTVSNMSPEDSSIYLCSGRQGSSNQPQHFGDGTRLSIL.

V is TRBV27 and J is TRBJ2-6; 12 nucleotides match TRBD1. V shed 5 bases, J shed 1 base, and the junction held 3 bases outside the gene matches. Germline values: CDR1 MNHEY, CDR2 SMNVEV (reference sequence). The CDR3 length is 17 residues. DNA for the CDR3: TGTGCCAGCAGTCCGGGACAGGGGGCTTCTGGGGCCAACGTCCTGACTTTC. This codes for CASSPGQGASGANVLTF.